The sequence of this T cell receptor (beta chain) was determined in a study of blood T cell repertoires in COVID-19 (dated by TCRdb to 2018 to 2021). At the level of the whole study: The collaborator samples originated in the United States, Italy and Spain and spanned the acute and convalescent phases of COVID-19. The material from the prospective study consisted of cDNA or gDNA derived from T cells, B-cell-depleted T cells, or PBMCs. Deeply sampled blood TCRbeta repertoires from subjects exposed to, actively infected with, or recovered from COVID-19 were included in the dataset. The repertoires were made available in a free public database intended to serve as a resource for research on the immune response to SARS-CoV-2. Samples came from the ongoing ImmuneRACE study (first 160 participants) plus 1,254 subjects from 6 global collaborators. The sample metadata nearly always contained a de-identified subject ID, COVID-19 status, age in years and sex. HLA class I and class II types, where available, came from metadata supplied by the sample provider rather than from assay-based typing. Overall study results and their limits: Clinical and demographic metadata were provided uncurated, with the amount varying by source and participant.

The collaborating institutions used their own protocols to collect whole blood in K2EDTA tubes. For TCRbeta analysis, collaborator samples were shipped as frozen whole blood, as isolated PBMCs, or as DNA extracted from either sample type. A word on this clone: What antigen it recognizes has not been identified. Per-base qualities were not stored, and no clone one base away is much larger.

The CDR3, from cysteine to phenylalanine, totals 15 residues. Only the CDR3 DNA is retained, 45 bases long and in frame from the first base. Based on the germline V gene, the CDR1 and CDR2 sequences are LGHNA and YNFKEQ. A distance of 10 bases separates the germline ends of V and J, which lose 1 base and 0 bases respectively. The immunoSEQ Assay, a bias-controlled multiplex PCR, was used to amplify TCRbeta CDR3 regions from genomic DNA. Turning to the authors' computational methods: Within the assay, amplification of reference gene primers was used to estimate how many nucleated cells each sample contained. To quantify the absolute abundance of each unique TCRbeta CDR3 rearrangement, sequence reads were collapsed and filtered. For each sample, productive Simpson clonality was calculated by taking the square root of Simpson's diversity index across productive rearrangements. TCRdb stores this immuneACCESS table with in-frame sequences only. Part of the clones is absent; in the studies checked, under half of the shortfall reflects unresolved V genes, and no reason is known for the rest. Clonal size and the V and J genes are those of that table, whereas D and trimming came from the DNA. Present in this sample are 45,000 or so clones, about 70% of which were seen just once. In total, the top ten clones hold roughly two thirds of the sample.

The V and J genes are TRBV4-2 and TRBJ2-7, with a tentative D gene TRBD2 over 6 matching bases. Sequencing was done on a sample of peripheral blood. This TCR was recovered from a man older than 75 with acute or convalescent COVID-19. In nucleotides, the sequence is TGTGCCAGCAGCCAAGGGGACTTGAGCTCCTACGAGCAGTACTTC. Translated, this is CASSQGDLSSYEQYF.